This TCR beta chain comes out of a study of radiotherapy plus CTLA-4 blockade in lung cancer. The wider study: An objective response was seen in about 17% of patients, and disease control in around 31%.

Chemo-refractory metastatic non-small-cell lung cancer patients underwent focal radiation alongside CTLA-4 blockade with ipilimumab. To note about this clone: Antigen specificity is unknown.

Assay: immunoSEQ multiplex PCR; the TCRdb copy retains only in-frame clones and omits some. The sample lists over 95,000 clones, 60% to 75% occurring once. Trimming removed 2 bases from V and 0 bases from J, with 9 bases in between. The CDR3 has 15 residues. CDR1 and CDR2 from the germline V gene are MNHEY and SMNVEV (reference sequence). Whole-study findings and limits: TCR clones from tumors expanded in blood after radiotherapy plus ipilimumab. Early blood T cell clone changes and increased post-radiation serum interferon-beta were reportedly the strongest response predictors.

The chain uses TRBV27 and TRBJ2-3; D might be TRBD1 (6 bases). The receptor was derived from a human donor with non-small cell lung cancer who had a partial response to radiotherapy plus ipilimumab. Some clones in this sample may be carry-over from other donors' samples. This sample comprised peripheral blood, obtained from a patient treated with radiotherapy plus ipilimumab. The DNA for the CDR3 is TGTGCCAGCAGTTTACAGGGGATTAGCACAGATACGCAGTATTTT. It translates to CASSLQGISTDTQYF.